A selection of T cell receptor beta chains follows, all from one sample in a study of shared T cell receptors in the human thymus. Using immunoSEQ multiplex PCR, the repertoire was profiled, and TCRdb retains in-frame clones only, with some absent. The data contain about 710,000 clones, 87% of them singletons. This sample also belongs to another study, concerning human thymus T cells.

The material sequenced was thymocytes. These receptor sequences come from a boy under two years old with a congenital heart defect. CDR3s include the opening cysteine and the closing phenylalanine or tryptophan. The D gene is left open where the match is weak. Size tells how often a clone was seen (once, few, many) or the class of an expanded clone, and some rows leave it out.

d_call	clone_size	v_call	j_call	cdr3_nt	cdr3_aa
TRBD1	few	TRBV28	TRBJ1-3	TGTGCCAGCAGTTTACCACCTACAGGGGGCCGAAACACCATATATTTT	CASSLPPTGGRNTIYF
.	.	TRBV15	TRBJ1-2	TGTGCCACCAGCAGAGTCAGACAGGCGTACGGCTATGGCTACACCTTC	CATSRVRQAYGYGYTF
.	.	TRBV15	TRBJ1-4	TGTGCCACCAGCAGAGATCACAGGGAGTATGAAAAACTGTTTTTT	CATSRDHREYEKLFF
.	.	TRBV27	TRBJ1-1	TGTGCCAGCAGCATCGTGGGAGGGGAAGCTTTCTTT	CASSIVGGEAFF
TRBD2	.	TRBV28	TRBJ2-1	TGTGCCAGCAAGGGTACTAGCGGGACCAGCTCCTACAATGAGCAGTTCTTC	CASKGTSGTSSYNEQFF
TRBD1	.	TRBV6-5	TRBJ1-6	TGTGCCAGCAGTTCCCAGACAGGGAGAAATTCACCCCTCCACTTT	CASSSQTGRNSPLHF
.	.	TRBV15	TRBJ1-1	TGTGCCACCAGCACCGTGAGGAACACTGAAGCTTTCTTT	CATSTVRNTEAFF
.	.	TRBV15	TRBJ2-1	TGTGCCACCAGCACAGCGAGGGTCTACAATGAGCAGTTCTTC	CATSTARVYNEQFF
.	.	TRBV14	TRBJ2-1	TGTGCCAGCAGCCTCACACCTGGGGGCGCGGATCTCCAGCAGTTCTTC	CASSLTPGGADLQQFF
.	.	TRBV4-1	TRBJ1-2	TGCGCCAGCAGCCACAGGGTGGAACCCCCGAGGCGGAACTATGGCTACACCTTC	CASSHRVEPPRRNYGYTF
.	.	TRBV19	TRBJ1-2	TGTGCCAGTAGTACTCACAGGGTTGGCTATGGCTACACCTTC	CASSTHRVGYGYTF
TRBD2	.	TRBV2	TRBJ2-5	TGTGCCAGCAGTGAAGCGCAGTTAGCGGGAGGGAAGGAGACCCAGTACTTC	CASSEAQLAGGKETQYF
TRBD1	.	TRBV10-3	TRBJ2-1	TGTGCCATCAGAAAACAGGGGGCGACGTATGAGCAGTTCTTC	CAIRKQGATYEQFF
.	.	TRBV7-9	TRBJ1-6	TGTGCCAGCAGATACTCTCCCGGGGGGACGGGAAATTCACCCCTCCACTTT	CASRYSPGGTGNSPLHF
TRBD1	few	TRBV14	TRBJ1-3	TGTGCCAGCAGCCAAAACCGGACAGGAGGGATTTCTGGAAACACCATATATTTT	CASSQNRTGGISGNTIYF
.	.	TRBV2	TRBJ1-2	TGTGCCAGCAGTCCCACGACAGTTAACTATGGCTACACCTTC	CASSPTTVNYGYTF
TRBD1	few	TRBV5-1	TRBJ2-7	TGCGCCAGCAGCGGGGGGACAGGGGGCTCCTACGAGCAGTACTTC	CASSGGTGGSYEQYF
.	.	TRBV11-2	TRBJ1-1	TGTGCCAGCAGCTACTTAAGATTGAACACTGAAGCTTTCTTT	CASSYLRLNTEAFF
TRBD2	.	TRBV5-4	TRBJ2-3	TGTGCCAGCAGCTTGGGACGGGAGGGCCCTCGGACAGATACGCAGTATTTT	CASSLGREGPRTDTQYF
.	.	TRBV19	TRBJ2-7	TGTGCCAGTAGTCTGAGGCGTGAGTTCCGGGTGGGGGCTTCCTACGAGCAGTACTTC	CASSLRREFRVGASYEQYF
TRBD1	once	TRBV14	TRBJ2-5	TGTGCCAGCAGCCGGGACAGGGACCACCAAGAGACCCAGTACTTC	CASSRDRDHQETQYF
TRBD2	.	TRBV28	TRBJ2-7	TGTGCCAGCAGTTTGTCACATTGGGCTAGCGGGAGGGCCGAAAAACAATTCTACGAGCAGTACTTC	CASSLSHWASGRAEKQFYEQYF
.	once	TRBV29-1	TRBJ2-3	TGCAGCGATGGGACCCCCGGGGGTACGCAGTATTTT	CSDGTPGGTQYF
TRBD1	.	TRBV5-4	TRBJ1-2	TGTGCCAGCAGCCAAAATCCCGGGACAGGCAACTATGGCTACACCTTC	CASSQNPGTGNYGYTF
TRBD1	.	TRBV29-1	TRBJ2-2	TGCAGCGTTGAGTGGGGACAGGGCACCGGGGAGCTGTTTTTT	CSVEWGQGTGELFF
TRBD1	.	TRBV9	TRBJ2-2	TGTGCCAGCAGTGACACCACAGGGGACACCGGGGAGCTGTTTTTT	CASSDTTGDTGELFF
.	.	TRBV6-1	TRBJ1-2	TGTGCCAGCAGTGAAGATATGCGGGTTCGACCGTTCGGCTACACCTTC	CASSEDMRVRPFGYTF
TRBD1	.	TRBV2	TRBJ1-5	TGTGCCAGCAGTGAAGGGAGGGGGCAGGGACGTCAGCCCCAGCATTTT	CASSEGRGQGRQPQHF
.	.	TRBV29-1	TRBJ2-3	TGCAGCGTCCTAACCTACCCGAACCTGCCAGATACGCAGTATTTT	CSVLTYPNLPDTQYF